This T cell receptor (beta chain) was documented in a study of control samples from healthy donors and cancer patients. Using immunoSEQ multiplex PCR, the repertoire was profiled, and TCRdb retains in-frame clones only, with some absent. In the table there are about 94,000 clones, 90% of which are singletons. The CDR3 contains 11 residues. Trimming removed 6 bases at V and 5 bases at J, with 8 bases between. Germline V gene lookup returns CDR1 SNHLY and CDR2 FYNNEI. Specimen: blood. This clonotype was sampled from a woman aged 18-29 years in good health. The chain employs TRBV2 and TRBJ2-7; D is unresolved. DNA of the CDR3: TGTGCCAGCAGCCTTACAAACGAGCAGTACTTC. This gives the protein CASSLTNEQYF.